The text below deals with one T cell receptor (beta chain). Profiling relied on immunoSEQ multiplex PCR, and the TCRdb table lists in-frame clones only, not all of them. The table shows about 80,000 clones, with more than 95% occurring only once. This sample stems from a study of technical replicates of blood from several donors. The sequence was obtained from a human donor in good health. Input material: T cells isolated from PBMCs.

The CDR3 is CASRARRGEPQHF. Written as DNA, the CDR3 is TGTGCCAGCAGAGCCCGCAGGGGAGAGCCCCAGCATTTT. The chain recombines TRBV6-5 with TRBJ1-5; D is possibly TRBD1 (6 bases). Germline V CDR1 and CDR2: MNHEY, SVGAGI. The ends were cut back, 6 bases at V and 8 bases at J, with 14 bases in the middle. The CDR3 runs 13 residues.